One sample yielded the 30 T cell receptor beta chains listed below, sequenced in a study of cytomegalovirus exposure and HLA in healthy donors. The study ran its PCR with 60 Vbeta and 13 Jbeta primers. Repertoires were generated with immunoSEQ multiplex PCR, while TCRdb's copy carries only in-frame clones and drops some. The data hold 100,000 or so clones, with around 80% observed a single time. The sequencing input was PBMCs. These receptor sequences come from a man aged 25 to 45 in good health and CMV-seropositive.

V is TRBV2 and J is TRBJ1-6; 9 bases are a match to TRBD1. Germline V lookup: CDR1 SNHLY, CDR2 FYNNEI. There are 15 residues in the CDR3. The V segment lost 6 bases and the J segment 10 bases; nucleotides outside the gene matches: 10. For the CDR3, the DNA is TGTGCCAGCAGGAGGGACAGGGCTCTGAGCTCACCCCTCCACTTT. This sequence encodes CASRRDRALSSPLHF.

V is TRBV6-1 and J is TRBJ1-1; D ambiguous. Per germline, CDR1 MNHNS and CDR2 SASEGT. With 2 bases removed from V and 5 bases from J, the gap between germline ends came to 9 bases. The CDR3 runs to 13 residues. This CDR3 reads CASSELGGTEAFF. Here the CDR3 DNA reads TGTGCCAGCAGTGAACTTGGAGGAACTGAAGCTTTCTTT.

The chain recombines TRBV2 with TRBJ1-1; 7 nucleotides line up with TRBD1. CDR1 is SNHLY, CDR2 FYNNEI, per germline. The CDR3 contains 15 residues. Trimming cost V 6 bases and J 3 bases; bases outside gene matches: 10. CDR3: CASRLAGGSYTEAFF. The DNA for the CDR3 is TGTGCCAGCAGACTAGCAGGGGGAAGTTACACTGAAGCTTTCTTT.

The V gene is TRBV28, the J gene TRBJ1-6; D might be TRBD1 (6 bases). The germline gives CDR1 MDHEN, CDR2 SYDVKM. CDR3 length equals 14 residues. Trimming stripped 3 bases from V and 13 bases from J, with 16 bases between. The CDR3 nucleotides read TGTGCCAGCAGTTTTGGGAGGGGGGGTTCTCCCCTCCACTTT. This codes for CASSFGRGGSPLHF.

The chain employs TRBV23-1 and TRBJ2-7, with 7 nucleotides matching TRBD1. TRBV23-1 is identified as an open reading frame with a role that is uncertain. The CDR3 has 14 amino acids. The trim removed 7 bases at V and 4 bases at J, leaving 10 bases unmatched. The CDR3 loop reads CASNPGQSRYEQYF. The CDR3, as DNA: TGCGCCAGCAACCCGGGACAGTCGAGGTACGAGCAGTACTTC.

The rearrangement joins TRBV5-4 to TRBJ1-1; 7 nucleotides align to TRBD1. The V and J ends lost 5 bases and 5 bases, in that order; junction bases with no gene match: 9. The CDR3 extends over 14 amino acids. Germline CDR1 is SGHNT and CDR2 is YYREEE (reference sequence). The chain's CDR3 is CASSRGTEETEAFF. The CDR3 DNA reads TGTGCCAGCAGTCGGGGGACAGAGGAAACTGAAGCTTTCTTT.

This clone was detected only once. V is TRBV2 and J is TRBJ2-7; perhaps TRBD1 as D (6 bases). V shed 7 bases and J shed 3 bases, with 13 bases lying between them. The germline V gene encodes CDR1 SNHLY and CDR2 FYNNEI. CDR3 length: 13 residues. In DNA, the CDR3 is TGTGCCAGCAAATTGACAGGCAGCTACGAGCAGTACTTC. Protein sequence: CASKLTGSYEQYF.

The chain combines TRBV7-9 with TRBJ2-2; TRBD1 aligns across 7 bases. The germline V gene has CDR1 SEHNR and CDR2 FQNEAQ (reference sequence). V dropped 2 bases and J dropped 0; count of bases not matched to a gene: 0. The length of the CDR3 is 15 residues. The CDR3 DNA reads TGTGCCAGCAGCTTAAGGGGGCCGAACACCGGGGAGCTGTTTTTT. This encodes CASSLRGPNTGELFF.

The chain carries TRBV27 and TRBJ1-4; D is unclear. V was trimmed by 3 bases and J by 10 bases, leaving 12 bases between them. Germline V gives CDR1 MNHEY, CDR2 SMNVEV (reference sequence). The CDR3 consists of 13 residues. CDR3 in amino acids: CASSFVAGGKLFF. Written as DNA, the CDR3 is TGTGCCAGCAGTTTTGTTGCGGGAGGAAAACTGTTTTTT. Full variable domain (remainder filled in from reference TRBV27 and TRBJ1-4): EAQVTQNPRYLITVTGKKLTVTCSQNMNHEYMSWYRQDPGLGLRQIYYSMNVEVTDKGDVPEGYKVSRKEKRNFPLILESPSPNQTSLYFCASSFVAGGKLFFGSGTQLSVL.

The chain combines TRBV5-6 with TRBJ2-5; maybe TRBD2 (5 bases). Trimming pared 4 bases from V and 5 bases from J, leaving 12 bases between. This CDR3 region has 13 residues. Germline V gene lookup returns CDR1 SGHDT and CDR2 YYEEEE. CDR3: CASSLGLWETQYF. The CDR3 bases are TGTGCCAGCAGCCTCGGACTGTGGGAGACCCAGTACTTC.

The V call is TRBV6-1, the J call TRBJ2-2; TRBD2 aligns across 8 bases. The CDR3 loop spans 15 amino acids. V shed 2 bases and J 6 bases; nucleotides not matched to a gene: 5. Per the germline V gene, CDR1 is MNHNS and CDR2 is SASEGT. The CDR3 sequence is CASSESSGGAGELFF. As DNA, the CDR3 is TGTGCCAGCAGTGAATCCAGCGGGGGAGCCGGGGAGCTGTTTTTT.

The chain is built from TRBV10-3 and TRBJ1-2; D not resolved. The V gene's germline CDR1 is ENHRY and CDR2 SYGVKD. The CDR3 consists of 12 residues. The V end lost 7 bases, the J end lost 7 bases, and 13 bases lay between the germline ends. CDR3 DNA: TGTGCCATCACCGATCTATCGGGTGGCTACACCTTC. It encodes CAITDLSGGYTF.

This chain joins TRBV5-1 and TRBJ2-1; D is perhaps TRBD1 (6 bases). Germline loops: CDR1 SGHRS, CDR2 YFSETQ. This CDR3 spans 16 amino acids. V lost 2 bases, J lost 0 bases, and 12 bases lay in between. Here the CDR3 reads CASSLPQGHSYNEQFF. The DNA for the CDR3 is TGCGCCAGCAGCTTACCACAGGGCCACTCCTACAATGAGCAGTTCTTC.

The chain carries TRBV15 and TRBJ2-7; no clear D. The CDR3 consists of 15 residues. V gave up 0 bases and J gave up 2 bases, with 11 bases separating them. CDR1 LNHNV and CDR2 YYDKDF come from the germline V gene (reference sequence). CDR3: CATSREGAATYEQYF. DNA for the CDR3: TGTGCCACCAGCAGAGAAGGCGCGGCTACCTACGAGCAGTACTTC.

This clone showed up just a few times. This chain links TRBV4-1 with TRBJ1-4, with TRBD1 as a possible D gene (5 bases). Germline V gene lookup returns CDR1 MGHRA and CDR2 YSYEKL. V lost 4 bases and J 0 bases, leaving 15 bases between the germline ends. The CDR3 extends over 17 amino acids. CDR3 DNA: TGCGCCAGCAGCCCGCGGCCCACAGGTGCAACTAATGAAAAACTGTTTTTT. Amino acid sequence: CASSPRPTGATNEKLFF.

The V gene is TRBV21-1, the J gene TRBJ1-5; the listed D gene, TRBD1, was not tested against the DNA. TRBV21-1 is noted as a pseudogene. The CDR3 runs to 14 residues. The CDR3 is CASGTGLCNQPQHF. In DNA, the CDR3 is TGTGCCAGCGGGACAGGCCTTTGCAATCAGCCCCAGCATTTT.

The chain links TRBV13 to TRBJ1-2; D ambiguous. The V end was cut by 3 bases, the J end by 2 bases, with 4 bases between. The CDR3 runs to 12 residues. Germline loops: CDR1 PRHDT, CDR2 FYEKMQ (reference sequence). The CDR3 coding sequence is TGTGCCAGCAGCTTGGGCAACTATGGCTACACCTTC. Translation: CASSLGNYGYTF.

This rearrangement joins TRBV4-1 to TRBJ2-2; 8 nucleotides match TRBD2. Germline assignment: CDR1 MGHRA and CDR2 YSYEKL. The V segment lost 1 base and the J segment 7 bases; nucleotides outside the gene matches: 5. The CDR3 spans 15 residues. The CDR3 here is CASSQVGSGVGELFF. CDR3 nucleotides: TGCGCCAGCAGCCAAGTGGGTAGCGGGGTCGGGGAGCTGTTTTTT.

The genes are TRBV19 and TRBJ1-2; TRBD1 is a possible D gene (5 bases). V was clipped by 3 bases and J by 7 bases, with 12 bases between them. CDR3 length equals 13 residues. Germline-derived CDR1 and CDR2 are LNHDA and SQIVND (reference sequence). CDR3 in amino acids: CASSIQGVVGYTF. The CDR3, as DNA: TGTGCCAGTAGTATTCAAGGGGTGGTTGGCTACACCTTC.

The chain links TRBV23-1 to TRBJ2-3; TRBD1 matches at 12 bases. TRBV23-1 is annotated as an ORF whose role is uncertain. The J segment lost 1 base and the V segment lost 5 bases, leaving 4 bases of the junction unmatched. This CDR3 has 16 amino acids. In nucleotides, the CDR3 is TGCGCCAGCAGTGTCCGGGACAGGGGGCGCACAGATACGCAGTATTTT. This gives the protein CASSVRDRGRTDTQYF.

The chain couples TRBV5-5 to TRBJ1-5; unclear D gene. The CDR3 has 14 residues. V was cut by 2 bases and J by 7 bases, with 13 bases left in between. Germline V CDR1 and CDR2: SGHKS, YYEKEE (reference sequence). DNA for the CDR3: TGTGCCAGCAGCTTAGGTCGAGGTAACCAGCCCCAGCATTTT. Protein sequence: CASSLGRGNQPQHF.

V usage is TRBV7-9 and J usage is TRBJ2-7, with D possibly being TRBD2 (5 bases). This CDR3 comprises 12 residues. The V gene's germline CDR1 is SEHNR and CDR2 FQNEAQ (reference sequence). V gave up 5 bases and J gave up 7 bases, with 12 bases separating them. The CDR3 spells CASSRVGEEQYF. The CDR3 DNA reads as TGTGCCAGCAGCCGAGTCGGGGAGGAGCAGTACTTC.

The chain links TRBV7-8 to TRBJ1-3; D perhaps matches TRBD1 (5 bases). With 5 bases removed from V and 4 bases from J, the gap between germline ends came to 9 bases. The CDR3 has 13 amino acids. Germline-derived CDR1 and CDR2 are SGHVS and FQNEAQ. CDR3 DNA sequence: TGTGCCAGCAGCCAGGGTCTGGGAAACACCATATATTTT. This encodes CASSQGLGNTIYF.

The chain uses TRBV19 and TRBJ1-4; D is ambiguous. The CDR3 runs 13 residues. Germline V gene data show CDR1 as LNHDA and CDR2 as SQIVND (reference sequence). V gave up 2 bases and J gave up 6 bases, with 7 bases separating them. The CDR3 DNA follows: TGTGCCAGTAGTATAAACGAGGATGAAAAACTGTTTTTT. It codes for CASSINEDEKLFF.

The chain has TRBV4-2 and TRBJ2-6; 7 bases map to TRBD1. The CDR3 contains 20 residues. CDR1 is LGHNA, CDR2 YNFKEQ, per germline. J was trimmed by 0 bases and V by 0 bases; bases with no gene match: 11. In DNA, the CDR3 is TGTGCCAGCAGCCAAGAATGGGCCGGGACAGCGGCCTCTGGGGCCAACGTCCTGACTTTC. Amino acids: CASSQEWAGTAASGANVLTF.

CDR3 nucleotide sequence: TGTGCCAGCAGTCGGACGGGGGGGTCAGATACGCAGTATTTT. Translated, it gives CASSRTGGSDTQYF. This sequence joins TRBV2 and TRBJ2-3; 8 nucleotides line up with TRBD2. This CDR3 contains 14 residues. Germline lookup yields CDR1 SNHLY and CDR2 FYNNEI. Germline trimming cut 5 bases from V and 4 bases from J; bases unmatched to any gene: 5.

This chain connects TRBV5-6 to TRBJ2-5, with no clear D. The CDR3 has 15 amino acids. V gave up 4 bases and J gave up 1 base, with 14 bases separating them. Germline-derived CDR1 and CDR2 are SGHDT and YYEEEE. CDR3 in DNA: TGTGCCAGCAGCGGCTCTGCAGGATTCCAAGAGACCCAGTACTTC. This codes for CASSGSAGFQETQYF.

This chain connects TRBV19 to TRBJ2-7, with TRBD2 identical over 11 bases. CDR1 and CDR2 from the germline V gene are LNHDA and SQIVND (reference sequence). V shed 6 bases, J shed 4 bases, and the junction held 5 bases outside the gene matches. CDR3 length: 14 residues. DNA for the CDR3: TGTGCCAGTAGCCCCGGGACTAGCGGTTACGAGCAGTACTTC. Translated: CASSPGTSGYEQYF. The variable domain in full, completed from reference TRBV19 and TRBJ2-7, reads DGGITQSPKYLFRKEGQNVTLSCEQNLNHDAMYWYRQDPGQGLRLIYYSQIVNDFQKGDIAEGYSVSREKKESFPLTVTSAQKNPTAFYLCASSPGTSGYEQYFGPGTRLTVT.

The chain joins TRBV30 to TRBJ2-3; D is possibly TRBD1 (6 bases). There are 15 residues in the CDR3. Trimming removed 5 bases at V and 5 bases at J, with 20 bases between. Germline CDR1 GTSNPN, CDR2 SVGIG (reference sequence). CDR3 coding DNA: TGTGCCTGGGGACCGGGACATGGAGGTATAGATACGCAGTATTTT. This gives the protein CAWGPGHGGIDTQYF.

This rearrangement joins TRBV5-1 to TRBJ2-1, with D perhaps matching TRBD1 (6 bases). The CDR3 length is 17 residues. Germline lookup yields CDR1 SGHRS and CDR2 YFSETQ. The V end lost 1 base, the J end lost 9 bases, and 23 bases lay between the germline ends. The CDR3 loop is CASSLMGGRGPQGEQFF. Here the CDR3 DNA reads TGCGCCAGCAGCTTGATGGGTGGCAGGGGTCCACAGGGTGAGCAGTTCTTC. Based on the CDR3 plus reference TRBV5-1 and TRBJ2-1, the full variable domain is KAGVTQTPRYLIKTRGQQVTLSCSPISGHRSVSWYQQTPGQGLQFLFEYFSETQRNKGNFPGRFSGRQFSNSRSEMNVSTLELGDSALYLCASSLMGGRGPQGEQFFGPGTRLTVL.